Below, 25 T cell receptor beta chains from the same sample are listed, as sequenced in a study of T-cell memory formation after mild COVID-19. TCRdb reprocessed the 5' RACE reads via MiXCR and lists one record per CDR3 protein. The repertoire holds fewer than 350,000 distinct CDR3 sequences, with roughly an eighth as singletons. Sequences were obtained from PBMCs or a T cell subset sorted from them (not recorded which). The receptors derive from a young man who had mild COVID-19 (a few samples of this study predate the infection). Cell type and time point are not known.

This clonotype showed up just a few times. The chain recombines TRBV12-3 or TRBV12-4 with TRBJ2-3; no firm D call. The V and J ends lost 4 bases and 9 bases respectively, with 11 bases between them. The CDR3 length is 12 residues. CDR3 bases: TGTGCCAGCAGTTCTTTGGAAGAGACGCAGTATTTT. It yields the protein CASSSLEETQYF.

This clonotype turned up a few times. This chain connects TRBV4-3 to TRBJ1-4; 8 positions match TRBD1. Germline values: CDR1 LGHNA, CDR2 YSLEER. The CDR3 sequence is 16 residues long. V was clipped by 2 bases and J by 5 bases; unmatched bases: 7. CDR3 DNA sequence: TGCGCCAGCAGCCAAAGGACAGGGAGACTAAATGAAAAACTGTTTTTT. This encodes CASSQRTGRLNEKLFF.

CDR3 in amino acids: CSASRRGGLGPSTDTQYF. The CDR3 DNA follows: TGCAGTGCTAGCCGGCGGGGGGGCCTCGGCCCTAGCACAGATACGCAGTATTTT. The V gene is TRBV20-1, the J gene TRBJ2-3; 9 bases are shared with TRBD2. Unmatched junction bases numbered 13, after V lost 3 bases and J lost 0 bases. This CDR3 region has 18 residues. Per the germline V gene, CDR1 is DFQATT and CDR2 is SNEGSKA (reference sequence).

This clonotype was detected a few times. This chain connects TRBV5-1 to TRBJ2-1; 8 nucleotides line up with TRBD1. In germline, CDR1 is SGHRS, CDR2 YFSETQ. V dropped 6 bases and J dropped 4; count of bases not matched to a gene: 9. The CDR3 runs to 15 residues. CDR3 residues: CASTLQGAQYNEQFF. CDR3 DNA sequence: TGCGCCAGCACCCTCCAGGGGGCCCAATACAATGAGCAGTTCTTC.

This clonotype was observed many times. V gene TRBV20-1 combines with J gene TRBJ2-3, with D tentatively TRBD1 (6 bases). Trimming took 8 bases from V and 7 from J, leaving 19 bases between them. CDR1 is DFQATT and CDR2 is SNEGSKA in the germline V gene (reference sequence). This CDR3 region has 13 residues. The CDR3, as DNA: TGCAGTCCCCGGGACAAAACTGACTATACGCAGTATTTT. It yields the protein CSPRDKTDYTQYF.

V usage is TRBV5-1 and J usage is TRBJ2-5, with 11 bases identical to TRBD2. CDR1 and CDR2 (germline): SGHRS, YFSETQ. V shed 1 base and J 4 bases; nucleotides not matched to a gene: 3. CDR3 length: 15 amino acids. The CDR3 reads CASSLPTSGGETQYF. The CDR3 region has the DNA TGCGCCAGCAGCTTGCCCACTAGCGGGGGAGAGACCCAGTACTTC. The entire variable domain, with the rest obtained from reference TRBV5-1 and TRBJ2-5, is as follows: KAGVTQTPRYLIKTRGQQVTLSCSPISGHRSVSWYQQTPGQGLQFLFEYFSETQRNKGNFPGRFSGRQFSNSRSEMNVSTLELGDSALYLCASSLPTSGGETQYFGPGTRLLVL.

The V and J genes are TRBV12-3 or TRBV12-4 and TRBJ2-4; D remains ambiguous. V was cut by 6 bases and J by 3 bases, with 9 bases left in between. There are 13 residues in the CDR3. The CDR3 DNA is TGTGCCAGCAGCGACGGCCGCAAAAACATTCAGTACTTC. It encodes CASSDGRKNIQYF.

This chain connects TRBV10-3 to TRBJ2-1; 13 bases align to TRBD2. The CDR3 length is 14 residues. CDR1 and CDR2 (germline): ENHRY, SYGVKD. V trimming: 6 bases; J trimming: 7 bases; junction bases outside the gene matches: 3. CDR3 coding DNA: TGTGCCATCAGCCCGGGACTAGCGGGAAATGAGCAGTTCTTC. Protein: CAISPGLAGNEQFF.

This clonotype was recorded a few times. The chain has TRBV5-1 and TRBJ2-6; the D gene could be TRBD1 or TRBD2 (5 bases each). This CDR3 comprises 17 residues. The V gene's germline CDR1 is SGHRS and CDR2 YFSETQ. V shed 4 bases and J shed 0 bases, with 14 bases lying between them. CDR3 nucleotides: TGCGCCAGCAGCCCGCAGCCAGGGAGCTCTGGGGCCAACGTCCTGACTTTC. This translates into CASSPQPGSSGANVLTF.

DNA of the CDR3: TGCAGTGCTAGATTAGCCGGGACAGGGGGGAATACGCAGTATTTT. Its translation is CSARLAGTGGNTQYF. This sequence joins TRBV20-1 and TRBJ2-3, with 11 bases aligning to TRBD1. V lost 2 bases, J lost 7 bases, and 8 bases stayed unmatched. The V gene's germline CDR1 is DFQATT and CDR2 SNEGSKA (reference sequence). The CDR3 runs to 15 residues.

The rearrangement joins TRBV3-1 to TRBJ2-1; D possibly corresponds to TRBD2 (7 bases). V lost 1 base and J lost 8, with 15 bases in between. Germline V gene sequence: CDR1 LGHDT, CDR2 YNNKEL (reference sequence). This CDR3 is 15 amino acids long. The CDR3 region is CASSQVAGGPDEQFF. For the CDR3, the DNA is TGTGCCAGCAGCCAAGTTGCCGGGGGGCCAGATGAGCAGTTCTTC.

This clonotype was seen more than once but under ten times. V gene TRBV7-9 combines with J gene TRBJ2-3; 8 nucleotides agree with TRBD2. Germline V gene data show CDR1 as SEHNR and CDR2 as FQNEAQ (reference sequence). CDR3 length: 16 amino acids. Trimming took 1 base from V and 2 from J; bases not matched to a gene: 5. CDR3 nucleotide sequence: TGTGCCAGCAGCTTAGAAGCGGGGGTCCCCACAGATACGCAGTATTTT. It is translated as CASSLEAGVPTDTQYF.

This clonotype was observed a handful of times. V gene TRBV12-3 or TRBV12-4 combines with J gene TRBJ2-7; 15 bases align to TRBD2. This CDR3 has 15 residues. With V trimmed by 7 bases and J by 7 bases, 8 bases remained unmatched. The CDR3 DNA follows: TGTGCCAGCACCACCGGACTAGCGGGGGGGAGGGAGCAGTACTTC. Translating it yields CASTTGLAGGREQYF.

The CDR3 bases are TGTGCCAGCAGTTTTACAGGGACCACCGGGGAGCTGTTTTTT. This codes for CASSFTGTTGELFF. This chain links TRBV12-3 or TRBV12-4 with TRBJ2-2, with D possibly being TRBD1 (6 bases). This CDR3 has 14 amino acids. The germline V and J ends were trimmed by 3 bases and 4 bases, with 9 bases remaining between them.

This clonotype was seen at least ten times. The chain combines TRBV7-3 with TRBJ2-3; D is unresolved. The CDR3 has 12 amino acids. Germline V CDR1 and CDR2: SGHTA, FQGTGA. V shed 5 bases and J shed 0 bases, with 3 bases lying between them. CDR3 in amino acids: CASSQSTDTQYF. For the CDR3, the DNA is TGTGCCAGCAGCCAGAGCACAGATACGCAGTATTTT.

This clonotype was recorded a few times. The chain links TRBV21-1 to TRBJ1-3. TRBV21-1 is a pseudogene locus. The CDR3 is 16 amino acids. The CDR3 region is CASSKAKAISGNTIYF. DNA of the CDR3: TGTGCCAGCAGCAAAGCGAAAGCGATCTCTGGAAACACCATATATTTT.

The rearrangement uses TRBV9 and TRBJ1-2; possibly TRBD1 for D (5 bases). The V end was cut by 4 bases, the J end by 0 bases, with 25 bases between. There are 19 residues in the CDR3. CDR1 and CDR2 from the germline V gene are SGDLS and YYNGEE. The CDR3 spells CASSPSADDRISANYGYTF. The CDR3 DNA reads TGTGCCAGCAGCCCTAGTGCGGACGACAGAATATCGGCTAACTATGGCTACACCTTC.

The V and J genes are TRBV4-1 and TRBJ1-4, with D unclear. CDR1 is MGHRA, CDR2 YSYEKL, per germline. The CDR3 is made up of 14 amino acids. V shed 0 bases and J shed 7 bases, with 9 bases lying between them. The chain's CDR3 is CASSQDGIGEKLFF. The CDR3, as DNA: TGCGCCAGCAGCCAAGATGGGATCGGTGAAAAACTGTTTTTT.

The chain has TRBV29-1 and TRBJ1-4; TRBD1 might be the D (6 bases). Between the trimmed V and J ends, which lost 6 bases and 5 bases, there was a span of 16 bases. Germline V gene lookup returns CDR1 SQVTM and CDR2 ANQGSEA. The length of the CDR3 is 14 residues. The CDR3 protein is CSVRAGAENEKLFF. The CDR3, as DNA: TGCAGCGTACGGGCGGGGGCAGAAAATGAAAAACTGTTTTTT.

This clonotype came up a few times. Here the CDR3 DNA reads TGTGCCAGCAGTGACTGGGCAGGAAACATTCAGTACTTC. Encoded protein: CASSDWAGNIQYF. The chain uses TRBV6-4 and TRBJ2-4; no clear D gene. V was shortened by 1 base and J by 6 bases, with 7 bases between the two germline ends. CDR3 length: 13 amino acids. The germline CDR1 and CDR2 sequences are MRHNA and SNTAGT.

The sample holds many counts of this clonotype. The genes are TRBV5-1 and TRBJ1-6, with 11 nucleotides matching TRBD1. With 0 bases clipped from V and 9 bases from J, the junction kept 2 bases outside the gene matches. Germline values: CDR1 SGHRS, CDR2 YFSETQ. The length of the CDR3 is 15 residues. The CDR3 spells CASSLEGTGGSPLHF. Written as DNA, the CDR3 is TGCGCCAGCAGCTTGGAAGGGACAGGGGGTTCACCCCTCCACTTT. Variable domain in full (rest from reference TRBV5-1 and TRBJ1-6): KAGVTQTPRYLIKTRGQQVTLSCSPISGHRSVSWYQQTPGQGLQFLFEYFSETQRNKGNFPGRFSGRQFSNSRSEMNVSTLELGDSALYLCASSLEGTGGSPLHFGNGTRLTVT.

The chain links TRBV5-1 to TRBJ2-2, with 9 bases identical to TRBD2. Germline-derived CDR1 and CDR2 are SGHRS and YFSETQ. V lost 2 bases, J lost 7 bases, and 9 bases stayed unmatched. The CDR3 consists of 16 residues. This CDR3 is CASSFVAGVTNGELFF. The CDR3 bases are TGCGCCAGCAGCTTCGTAGCGGGGGTCACCAACGGGGAGCTGTTTTTT.

The sample holds a few counts of this clonotype. The chain carries TRBV5-1 and TRBJ2-7; unclear D gene. This CDR3 spans 16 amino acids. With 2 bases removed from V and 5 bases from J, the gap between germline ends came to 20 bases. Looked up from germline, CDR1 is SGHRS and CDR2 is YFSETQ. In nucleotides, the CDR3 is TGCGCCAGCAGCTTCCGGTCGACCGAGGCCACGGACGAGCAGTACTTC. Protein sequence: CASSFRSTEATDEQYF.

This clonotype was seen at least ten times. This rearrangement joins TRBV4-3 to TRBJ2-2; D unresolved. The CDR3 runs to 13 residues. Looked up from germline, CDR1 is LGHNA and CDR2 is YSLEER. Deletions cut 3 bases from V and 4 bases from J, with 6 bases between. The CDR3 nucleotides read TGCGCCAGCAGCCAGCTCTTCACCGGGGAGCTGTTTTTT. Translated, it gives CASSQLFTGELFF.

This clonotype was seen a handful of times. The chain combines TRBV5-8 with TRBJ1-1, with D unclear. V shed 2 bases and J shed 0 bases, with 23 bases lying between them. The CDR3 has 19 amino acids. Per the germline V gene, CDR1 is SGHTS and CDR2 is YDEGEE. The CDR3: CASSFPRGSLIRMNTEAFF. The CDR3 DNA reads as TGTGCCAGCAGCTTCCCCCGAGGCAGTCTTATAAGAATGAACACTGAAGCTTTCTTT. Looking up the rest from reference TRBV5-8 and TRBJ1-1 gives the full variable domain: EAGVTQSPTHLIKTRGQQATLRCSPISGHTSVYWYQQALGLGLQFLLWYDEGEERNRGNFPPRFSGRQFPNYSSELNVNALELEDSALYLCASSFPRGSLIRMNTEAFFGQGTRLTVV.